This TCR beta chain comes out of a study of blood T cell repertoires in COVID-19. Across the whole study: COVID-19 samples, acute and convalescent, were from the United States, Italy and Spain. Sample material is recorded as cDNA or gDNA derived from T cells, B-cell-depleted T cells, or PBMCs.

In the authors' workflow: Reference gene primer amplification in the assay estimated nucleated cell counts. TCRdb keeps only in-frame clones here, not all; method: immunoSEQ multiplex PCR. That table supplies the V and J calls and clone size; D and trimming were determined from the DNA. Among about 61,000 clones listed, 88% were seen once. CDR1 is SNHLY and CDR2 is FYNNEI in the germline V gene. The V segment lost 6 bases and the J segment 0 bases; nucleotides outside the gene matches: 9. The CDR3 loop spans 17 amino acids. This receptor was taken from a woman in her forties or fifties with active or convalescent COVID-19. J is TRBJ1-5 and V is TRBV2, with 9 positions matching TRBD1. Source material: peripheral blood. CDR3 sequence (DNA): TGTGCCAGCAGCACGGGACAGGGCTCGTATAGCAATCAGCCCCAGCATTTT. Translating it yields CASSTGQGSYSNQPQHF.